This T cell receptor beta chain stems from a study of T cells in Graves' hyperthyroidism and ophthalmopathy. V lost 5 bases and J lost 5; bases outside the gene matches: 6. CDR1 is SEHNR and CDR2 is FQNEAQ in the germline V gene (reference sequence). This CDR3 is built from 16 residues. The CDR3 regions of TCR beta were amplified from RNA transcripts. The primer set for the first-round RT-PCR of the TCR CDR3 was HTBI. TCRdb itself ran the multiplex PCR reads through MiXCR, one entry per CDR3 protein. The profile shows about 610,000 distinct CDR3 sequences, about half of them singletons. The V gene is TRBV7-9, the J gene TRBJ2-2, with 12 nucleotides matching TRBD2. Sequenced input: peripheral blood or thyroid tissue (not recorded which). This receptor was identified in a woman under 30 with Graves' hyperthyroidism. DNA for the CDR3: TGTGCCAGCAGCGGCGTAGGGACTAGCGGGACCGGGGAGCTGTTTTTT. This translates into CASSGVGTSGTGELFF.